This is a list of T cell receptor beta chains from one sample in a study of early T cells in non-severe SARS-CoV-2 infection. One entry per CDR3 protein, called by TCRdb with MiXCR from the 5' RACE reads. Of about 69,000 distinct CDR3 sequences in the sample, 12% were seen once. The sequenced sample consisted of whole blood. Source of these receptors: an adult who was a healthcare worker with PCR-confirmed SARS-CoV-2 infection or an uninfected control (not recorded which). The CDR3 runs from the conserved cysteine through the conserved F or W. A D gene is named only where the DNA matches it firmly. A clone size is listed for some rows: how often the clone was seen (once, few, many), or a class if it is expanded.

v_call	clone_size	d_call	j_call	cdr3_aa	cdr3_nt
TRBV6-5	few	TRBD1	TRBJ2-1	CASKGTEYNEQFF	TGTGCCAGCAAAGGGACAGAATACAATGAGCAGTTCTTC
TRBV11-2	many	NA	TRBJ2-5	CASSLVKETQYF	TGTGCCAGCAGCTTAGTGAAGGAGACCCAGTACTTC
TRBV7-8	many	NA	TRBJ2-7	CASSLVSTASYEQYF	TGTGCCAGCAGCTTGGTCAGCACCGCCTCCTACGAGCAGTACTTC
TRBV7-2	few	NA	TRBJ1-4	CASSLVGAGEKLFF	TGTGCCAGCAGCTTAGTGGGGGCGGGAGAAAAACTGTTTTTT
TRBV12-5	NA	NA	TRBJ2-5	CASASGETQYF	TGTGCTAGTGCCTCGGGGGAGACCCAGTACTTC
TRBV7-9	many	NA	TRBJ1-2	CASSLRQEIYGYTF	TGTGCCAGCAGCTTAAGACAGGAAATCTATGGCTACACCTTC
TRBV4-2	few	NA	TRBJ2-7	CASSGLGLPSYEQYF	TGTGCCAGCAGCGGACTTGGGCTGCCGTCCTACGAGCAGTACTTC
TRBV4-2	few	TRBD1	TRBJ1-3	CASSQEDRGLGNTIYF	TGTGCCAGCAGCCAAGAGGATAGGGGGCTAGGAAACACCATATATTTT
TRBV5-1	many	TRBD1	TRBJ2-1	CASSLQPTGTGAGNEQFF	TGCGCCAGCAGCTTGCAACCGACCGGGACAGGGGCGGGGAATGAGCAGTTCTTC
TRBV19	many	NA	TRBJ1-4	CASSSPGRGRTNEKLFF	TGTGCCAGTAGTTCGCCGGGACGAGGGAGGACTAATGAAAAACTGTTTTTT
TRBV29-1	NA	TRBD1	TRBJ2-1	CSVERDRGLNEQFF	TGCAGCGTTGAGAGGGACAGGGGTCTCAATGAGCAGTTCTTC
TRBV2	many	NA	TRBJ1-4	CASSEGQGSEKLFF	TGTGCCAGCAGTGAAGGGCAGGGGAGTGAAAAACTGTTTTTT
TRBV25-1	NA	NA	TRBJ1-2	CASSEWWQVRMRGYGYTF	TGTGCCAGCAGTGAATGGTGGCAAGTGCGTATGAGGGGGTATGGCTACACCTTC
TRBV18	NA	NA	TRBJ2-7	CASSPLDFPSEQYF	TGTGCCAGCTCACCATTGGACTTTCCGTCCGAGCAGTACTTC
TRBV7-2	few	NA	TRBJ1-1	CASSLGVGRDTEAFF	TGTGCCAGCAGCTTAGGGGTCGGCAGAGACACTGAAGCTTTCTTT
TRBV2	NA	NA	TRBJ1-4	CASNLGDGNEKLFF	TGTGCCAGCAACCTAGGGGACGGCAATGAAAAACTGTTTTTT
TRBV5-1	few	TRBD2	TRBJ2-5	CASSSSGTSGGETQYF	TGCGCCAGCAGCTCATCCGGGACTAGCGGGGGAGAGACCCAGTACTTC
TRBV15	few	NA	TRBJ2-2	CATSPRRGPIAGELFF	TGTGCCACCAGCCCCCGCAGGGGCCCGATTGCCGGGGAGCTGTTTTTT
TRBV6-6	NA	NA	TRBJ1-1	CASSSSGAFF	TGTGCCAGCAGCAGTTCGGGAGCTTTCTTT
TRBV11-1	many	TRBD2	TRBJ2-7	CASSIERGGPHEQYF	TGTGCCAGCAGCATCGAGCGGGGGGGCCCCCACGAGCAGTACTTC
TRBV5-1	few	NA	TRBJ2-1	CASSLTLGEQFF	TGCGCCAGCAGCTTGACTCTCGGTGAGCAGTTCTTC
TRBV6-2/TRBV6-3	NA	NA	TRBJ1-3	CASRRRTGSSGNTIYF	TGTGCCAGCAGAAGACGGACGGGTAGCTCTGGAAACACCATATATTTT
TRBV12-3/TRBV12-4	NA	TRBD1	TRBJ2-7	CASSLGTGGYEQYF	TGTGCCAGCAGTCTCGGGACAGGGGGCTACGAGCAGTACTTC
TRBV5-1	NA	NA	TRBJ1-3	CASSLDRAPSGNTIYF	TGCGCCAGCAGCTTGGATCGGGCGCCCTCTGGAAACACCATATATTTT
TRBV3-1	many	TRBD2	TRBJ2-3	CASSQRFPGLAGGRSNTDTQYF	TGTGCCAGCAGCCAACGATTCCCGGGACTAGCGGGAGGAAGATCTAACACAGATACGCAGTATTTT
TRBV6-5	NA	NA	TRBJ1-1	CASSYEGYTEAFF	TGTGCCAGCAGTTACGAGGGTTACACTGAAGCTTTCTTT
TRBV11-1	few	NA	TRBJ2-5	CASSVEQGGETQYF	TGTGCCAGCAGCGTCGAACAGGGAGGTGAGACCCAGTACTTC
TRBV2	NA	NA	TRBJ1-3	CASSAVGNTIYF	TGTGCCAGCAGTGCAGTGGGAAACACCATATATTTT
TRBV7-3	NA	TRBD1	TRBJ2-1	CASSLLGQPRFF	TGTGCCAGCAGCTTATTGGGACAGCCACGGTTCTTC
TRBV5-4	many	NA	TRBJ1-1	CASSSGGQMNTEAFF	TGTGCCAGCAGCTCCGGAGGACAAATGAACACTGAAGCTTTCTTT
TRBV20-1	many	TRBD2	TRBJ2-1	CSAQLLAGGRYNEQFF	TGCAGTGCCCAATTACTAGCGGGGGGTCGATACAATGAGCAGTTCTTC
TRBV12-3/TRBV12-4	NA	NA	TRBJ2-1	CASSLRSGSSYNEQFF	TGTGCCAGCAGTTTACGATCCGGGAGCTCCTACAATGAGCAGTTCTTC
TRBV28	many	TRBD1	TRBJ1-5	CASGTGNQPQHF	TGTGCCAGTGGGACAGGCAATCAGCCCCAGCATTTT
TRBV6-2/TRBV6-3	large	NA	TRBJ2-1	CASSYPGGGSNYNEQFF	TGTGCCAGCAGTTACCCGGGTGGGGGATCGAACTACAATGAGCAGTTCTTC
TRBV18	NA	TRBD1	TRBJ1-1	CASSPPEGASEAFF	TGTGCCAGCTCACCACCGGAGGGGGCCTCTGAAGCTTTCTTT
TRBV12-3/TRBV12-4	NA	NA	TRBJ1-5	CASREQGSNQPQHF	TGTGCCAGCAGAGAACAGGGAAGTAATCAGCCCCAGCATTTT
TRBV7-9	NA	TRBD1	TRBJ2-3	CASSSGTGGADTQYF	TGTGCCAGCAGCTCCGGGACAGGGGGTGCAGATACGCAGTATTTT
TRBV4-2	few	NA	TRBJ2-7	CASSQDWGSYEQYF	TGTGCCAGCAGCCAAGATTGGGGTTCCTACGAGCAGTACTTC
TRBV6-1	NA	NA	TRBJ2-5	CASSEFGRKQETQYF	TGTGCCAGCAGTGAATTTGGGCGCAAGCAAGAGACCCAGTACTTC
TRBV12-2	many	NA	TRBJ2-1	CASRRPQLCGNDNEQFF	TGTGCAAGTCGCCGTCCTCAATTGTGCGGTAATGACAATGAGCAGTTCTTC
TRBV7-9	NA	NA	TRBJ2-1	CASSPNLRENNEQFF	TGTGCCAGCAGCCCCAACCTCCGGGAAAACAATGAGCAGTTCTTC
TRBV4-1	few	TRBD1	TRBJ2-1	CASSQDTGENEQFF	TGCGCCAGCAGCCAAGATACAGGGGAGAATGAGCAGTTCTTC
TRBV5-6	NA	NA	TRBJ1-1	CASNGGRVNTEAFF	TGTGCCAGCAACGGGGGGCGTGTGAACACTGAAGCTTTCTTT
TRBV5-1	NA	NA	TRBJ1-2	CASSSNRAGYGYTF	TGCGCCAGCAGCTCGAACAGGGCGGGCTATGGCTACACCTTC
TRBV20-1	few	TRBD1	TRBJ1-1	CSAKPGQGNTEAFF	TGCAGTGCTAAACCGGGACAGGGGAACACTGAAGCTTTCTTT
TRBV2	NA	NA	TRBJ2-7	CATGRSSYEQYF	TGTGCCACAGGAAGGAGCTCCTACGAGCAGTACTTC
TRBV12-3/TRBV12-4	many	TRBD2	TRBJ2-1	CASGLRGENEQFF	TGTGCCAGCGGTCTGCGGGGGGAAAATGAGCAGTTCTTC